This T cell receptor (beta chain) derives from a study of graft-versus-host responses after intestinal transplantation (dated by TCRdb to the early 2020s). Concerning the study at large: Multivisceral, liver-intestinal, or isolated intestinal transplants were received by the recipients. Of the approximately 25 intestinal transplant recipients enrolled in the cohort, one of whom was a retransplant, a few patients without pretransplant specimens were excluded. All recipients received anti-thymocyte globulin induction followed by maintenance tacrolimus and steroids for two to four years. Graft-versus-host and host-versus-graft alloreactive T cell clones were tracked in the graft, circulation and bone marrow after intestinal transplantation using bulk TCR-beta CDR3 sequencing. Rather than going through the commercial service, samples from a few later patients were sequenced in-house on an Illumina MiSeq and processed with MiXCR. Donor T cell macrochimerism was defined as a peak of at least 4% donor T cells among recipient peripheral blood mononuclear cells. To identify alloreactive clones, pre-transplant mixed lymphocyte reaction products were sequenced and compared with unstimulated pre-transplant donor and recipient T cells.

Study-level results and caveats: GvH clones were detected in recipient bone marrow, and some of these GvH clones were observed earlier in ileal mucosa or blood, consistent with an intestinal mucosal origin. High GvH to HvG T cell clonal ratios were observed in the allografts of patients with donor T cell macrochimerism. Peak levels of circulating GvH clones were associated with declines in HvG clones early after transplant. The relatively low number and heterogeneity of intestinal transplant patients limited the conclusions.

Via the germline V gene, CDR1 is SGHVS and CDR2 FQNEAQ. V and J are truncated by 5 bases and 7 bases respectively, leaving an intervening sequence of 20 bases. From the cysteine up to the phenylalanine, the CDR3 has a length of 15 residues. Only the CDR3 region is kept as DNA, spanning 45 bases read in frame from base 1. The library was prepared using the immunoSEQ multiplex PCR assay. For most patients, genomic DNA was isolated with the Qiagen DNeasy Blood and Tissue Kit and shipped frozen to Adaptive Biotechnologies for TCR sequencing. For most patients, high-throughput TCR-beta CDR3 sequencing of genomic DNA was performed by Adaptive Biotechnologies. The original pipeline was this. Adaptive's ImmunoSEQ software was the source of the TCR sequencing data for approximately 18 patients, while three other patients were processed with MiXCR and VDJtools. To correct CD4 versus CD8 sorting errors, sequences present in both subsets at a frequency ratio below 5:1 were removed. CDR3 nucleotide sequences shared between donor and recipient were removed because the origin of such sequences could not be assigned. Alloreactive clones required at least 2-fold expansion over unstimulated cells and minimum CFSE-low frequency of 0.002% (template counts) or 0.001% (read counts). Clones were considered mappable if detected in sequenced pre-transplant spleen, lymph node, or MLR CFSE-low populations of the donor or recipient. Cumulative frequency of alloreactive clones was calculated as a percentage of all sequences weighted by copy number. TCRdb obtained this table from immuneACCESS and retained in-frame rearrangements with V and J assigned. These tables miss some clones; where compared with another copy, unresolved V genes account for less than half of the shortfall, and the remainder is unexplained. The V and J calls and clone size come from that table; D and trimming were worked out from the DNA. The sample table contains approximately 110,000 clones; only one count was recorded for roughly 92% of them. The ten largest clones represent 0.23% of the sample.

In light of the paper, this sample's time point label describes: cells obtained before transplantation from donor or recipient. CD3+CD4+ and CD3+CD8+ populations were FACS-sorted from unstimulated pre-transplant donor and recipient cells taken from spleen or lymph nodes. As for this clone: What antigen it recognizes has not been identified. Base qualities are not at hand, and no much larger clone is one base apart.

The chain couples TRBV7-8 to TRBJ2-5; no D gene call is confident. Sample: unstimulated CD4+ T cells sorted from spleen or lymph node cells, taken before transplant. The source of this sequence is a human donor who was the organ donor for an intestinal transplant. The CDR3 has the sequence CASSPTVSFPATQYF. The nucleotides read TGTGCCAGCAGCCCGACGGTTAGCTTCCCCGCGACCCAGTACTTC. Supplemented by the reference TRBV7-8 and TRBJ2-5 proteins around the CDR3, the complete variable domain is GAGVSQSPRYKVAKRGQDVALRCDPISGHVSLFWYQQALGQGPEFLTYFQNEAQLDKSGLPSDRFFAERPEGSVSTLKIQRTQQEDSAVYLCASSPTVSFPATQYFGPGTRLLVL.